This T cell receptor beta chain was profiled in a study of cytomegalovirus exposure and HLA in healthy donors. The study ran its PCR with 60 Vbeta and 13 Jbeta primers. Data came from immunoSEQ multiplex PCR; TCRdb stores just in-frame clones and leaves some out. The sample includes 90,000 or so clones, 69% of them seen just once. This clone was seen a handful of times. V shed 6 bases, J shed 2 bases, and the junction held 5 bases outside the gene matches. The V gene's germline CDR1 is ENHRY and CDR2 SYGVKD. The CDR3 runs 15 residues. The sequencing input was PBMCs. This chain connects TRBV10-3 to TRBJ2-3, with 10 nucleotides matching TRBD2. This TCR derives from a man aged 50 to 59 in good health and CMV-seronegative. This CDR3 is CAISLAGGLTDTQYF. The CDR3 DNA sequence: TGTGCCATCAGCTTAGCGGGGGGCCTCACAGATACGCAGTATTTT.